This T cell receptor (beta chain) was profiled in a study of T cells in localized non-small cell lung cancer. A word on this clone: As yet, its antigen is unknown.

The CDR3 extends over 13 amino acids. Germline CDR1 reads MNHNS; CDR2 reads SASEGT. Losses at the gene ends were 11 bases for V and 5 bases for J; bases not matched to a gene: 11. The table came from immunoSEQ multiplex PCR; TCRdb's copy has only in-frame clones and leaves some out. The sample yields approximately 40,000 clones, approximately 86% seen once. Study-level findings and limits: Among blood samples, higher T cell density accompanied longer overall survival. Adjacent lung had a median around 50 of the 100 largest tumor clones. It was uninvolved adjacent lung that showed the highest T cell clonality, exceeding tumor. Owing to sequencing of a solitary tumor region, heterogeneity cannot be discounted.

Sample: peripheral blood, taken before any cancer treatment. This sequence joins TRBV6-1 and TRBJ2-5, with 7 bases fitting TRBD1. The TCR comes from a man aged 18-55 years with stage I lung adenocarcinoma. The CDR3 sequence: CALQGSSRETQYF. CDR3 bases: TGTGCCTTACAGGGGTCCTCTCGGGAGACCCAGTACTTC.